This record covers a single T cell receptor (beta chain). Assay: immunoSEQ multiplex PCR; the TCRdb copy retains only in-frame clones and omits some. The sample has approximately 650,000 clones; about 95% are singletons. The sample is drawn from a study of shared clonotypes between healthy human individuals. Germline-derived CDR1 and CDR2 are MNHEY and SMNVEV (reference sequence). The length of the CDR3 is 15 residues. V was pared by 4 bases and J by 6 bases, with 11 bases of the junction left unmatched. CD45RO negativity and positive selection for CCR7 defined naive CD8 cells, a population that excluded terminally differentiated effector memory CD45RA+ cells. Only Caucasian adults living in Nashville, Tennessee served as donors.

The chain uses TRBV27 and TRBJ2-7; 8 nucleotides match TRBD2. The sequence was obtained from a woman in her thirties in good health. The material sequenced was naive CD8+ T cells sorted from blood. CDR3 nucleotides: TGTGCCAGCAGTTACTCAGCGGGAGCCCCTGGCGAGCAGTACTTC. Amino acids: CASSYSAGAPGEQYF.